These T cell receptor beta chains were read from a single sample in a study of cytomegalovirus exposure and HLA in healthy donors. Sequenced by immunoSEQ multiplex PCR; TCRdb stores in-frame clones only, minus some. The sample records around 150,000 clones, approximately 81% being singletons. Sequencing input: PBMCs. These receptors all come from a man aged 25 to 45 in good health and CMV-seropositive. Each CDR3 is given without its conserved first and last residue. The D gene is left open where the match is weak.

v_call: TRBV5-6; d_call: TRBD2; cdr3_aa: ASSLGLAGAYEQY
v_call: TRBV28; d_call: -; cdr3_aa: ASSLGTGDYGYT
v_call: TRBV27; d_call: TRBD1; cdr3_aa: ASSGTGSDTQY
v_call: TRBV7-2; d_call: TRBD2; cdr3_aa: ASSPYPGGRPTDTQY
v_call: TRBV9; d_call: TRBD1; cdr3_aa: ASSEQTGSNEQF
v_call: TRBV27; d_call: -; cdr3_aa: ASSRLQENTEAF
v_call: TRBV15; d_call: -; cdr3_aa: ATSRDISAGNTIY
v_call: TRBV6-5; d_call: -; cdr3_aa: ASRLSEANTEAF
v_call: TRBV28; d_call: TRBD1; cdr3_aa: ASSSGQGEAGNTIY
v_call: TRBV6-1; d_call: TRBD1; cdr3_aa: ASSGQGSNQPQH
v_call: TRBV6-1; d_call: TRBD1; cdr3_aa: GIGDRPYEQY
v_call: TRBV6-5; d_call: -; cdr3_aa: ASSFSGPYQPQH